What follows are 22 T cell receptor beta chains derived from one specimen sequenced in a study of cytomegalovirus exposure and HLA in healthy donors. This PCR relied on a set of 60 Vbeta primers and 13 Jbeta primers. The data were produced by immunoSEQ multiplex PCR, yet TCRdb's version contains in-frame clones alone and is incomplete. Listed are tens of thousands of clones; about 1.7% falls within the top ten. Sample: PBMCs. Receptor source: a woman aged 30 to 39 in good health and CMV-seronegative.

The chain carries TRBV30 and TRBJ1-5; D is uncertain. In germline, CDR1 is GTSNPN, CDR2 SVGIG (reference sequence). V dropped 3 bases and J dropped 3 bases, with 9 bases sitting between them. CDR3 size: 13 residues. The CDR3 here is CAWSGGANQPQHF. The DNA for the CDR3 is TGTGCCTGGAGCGGTGGAGCCAATCAGCCCCAGCATTTT.

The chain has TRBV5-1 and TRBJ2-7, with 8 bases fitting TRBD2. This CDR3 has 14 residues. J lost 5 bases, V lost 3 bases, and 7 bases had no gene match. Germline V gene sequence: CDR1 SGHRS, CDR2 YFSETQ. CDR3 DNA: TGCGCCAGCAGCTCCTCTGCGGGAGGACACGAGCAGTACTTC. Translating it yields CASSSSAGGHEQYF.

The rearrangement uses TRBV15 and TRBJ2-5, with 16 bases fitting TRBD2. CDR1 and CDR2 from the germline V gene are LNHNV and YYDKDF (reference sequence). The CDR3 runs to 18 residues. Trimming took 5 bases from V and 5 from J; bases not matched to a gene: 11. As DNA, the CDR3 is TGTGCCACCAGCTCAGGGGGGACTAGCGGGAGGGGTGGTGAGACCCAGTACTTC. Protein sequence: CATSSGGTSGRGGETQYF.

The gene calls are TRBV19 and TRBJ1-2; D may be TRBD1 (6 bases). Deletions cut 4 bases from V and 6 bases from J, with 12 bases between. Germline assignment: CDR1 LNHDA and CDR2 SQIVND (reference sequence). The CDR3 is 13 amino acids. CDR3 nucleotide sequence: TGTGCCAGTAGTAGCGACAGGTCGGATGGCTACACCTTC. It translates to CASSSDRSDGYTF.

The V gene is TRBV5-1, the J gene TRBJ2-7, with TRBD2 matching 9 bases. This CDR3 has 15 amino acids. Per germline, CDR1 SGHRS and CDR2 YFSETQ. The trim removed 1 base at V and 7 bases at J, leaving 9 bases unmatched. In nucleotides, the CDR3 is TGCGCCAGCAGCTTGAGGGCGGGAGGGCCAGTTGAGCAGTACTTC. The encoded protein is CASSLRAGGPVEQYF.

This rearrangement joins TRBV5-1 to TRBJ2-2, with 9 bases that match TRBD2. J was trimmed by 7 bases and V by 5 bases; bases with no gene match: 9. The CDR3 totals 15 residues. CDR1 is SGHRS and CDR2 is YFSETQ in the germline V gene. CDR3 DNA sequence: TGCGCCAGCAGTTCATTAGCGGGAGTGAACGGGGAGCTGTTTTTT. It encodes CASSSLAGVNGELFF.

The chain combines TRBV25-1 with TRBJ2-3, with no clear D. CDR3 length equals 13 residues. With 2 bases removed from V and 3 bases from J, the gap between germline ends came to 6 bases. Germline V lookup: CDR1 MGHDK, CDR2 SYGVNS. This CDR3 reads CASSEPLTDTQYF. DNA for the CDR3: TGTGCCAGCAGTGAACCTCTTACAGATACGCAGTATTTT.

CDR3 region: CASTLGGLSGNTIYF. The CDR3 region has the DNA TGTGCCAGCACCTTGGGGGGGCTCTCTGGAAACACCATATATTTT. This chain connects TRBV28 to TRBJ1-3, with a tentative D call TRBD1 (6 bases). There are 15 residues in the CDR3. Trimming took off 7 bases at V and 0 bases at J, with 13 bases between the two ends. Looked up from germline, CDR1 is MDHEN and CDR2 is SYDVKM. Looking up the rest from reference TRBV28 and TRBJ1-3 gives the full variable domain: DVKVTQSSRYLVKRTGEKVFLECVQDMDHENMFWYRQDPGLGLRLIYFSYDVKMKEKGDIPEGYSVSREKKERFSLILESASTNQTSMYLCASTLGGLSGNTIYFGEGSWLTVV.

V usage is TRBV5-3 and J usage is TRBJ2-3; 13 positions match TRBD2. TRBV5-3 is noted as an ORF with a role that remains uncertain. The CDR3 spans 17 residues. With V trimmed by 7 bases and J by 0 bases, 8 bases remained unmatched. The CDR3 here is CARLGLAGDSSTDTQYF. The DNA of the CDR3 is TGTGCCAGATTAGGACTAGCGGGGGATTCTAGCACAGATACGCAGTATTTT.

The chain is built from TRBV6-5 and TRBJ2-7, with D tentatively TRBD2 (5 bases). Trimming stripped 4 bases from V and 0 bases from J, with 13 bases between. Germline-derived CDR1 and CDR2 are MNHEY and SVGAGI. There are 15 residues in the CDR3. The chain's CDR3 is CASSSDLGSSYEQYF. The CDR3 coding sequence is TGTGCCAGCAGTTCCGACCTAGGGAGCTCCTACGAGCAGTACTTC.

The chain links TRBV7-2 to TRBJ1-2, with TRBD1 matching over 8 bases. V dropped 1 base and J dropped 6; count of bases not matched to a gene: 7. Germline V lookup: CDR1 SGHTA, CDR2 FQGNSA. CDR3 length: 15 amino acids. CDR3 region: CASSLVAPTGDGYTF. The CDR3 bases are TGTGCCAGCAGCTTAGTTGCCCCGACAGGGGATGGCTACACCTTC.

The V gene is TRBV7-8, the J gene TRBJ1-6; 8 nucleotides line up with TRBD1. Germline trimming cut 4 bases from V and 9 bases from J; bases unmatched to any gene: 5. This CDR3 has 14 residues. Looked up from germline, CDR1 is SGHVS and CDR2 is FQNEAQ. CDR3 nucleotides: TGTGCCAGCAGCTCCAGGGGGCTAAGTTCACCCCTCCACTTT. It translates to CASSSRGLSSPLHF.

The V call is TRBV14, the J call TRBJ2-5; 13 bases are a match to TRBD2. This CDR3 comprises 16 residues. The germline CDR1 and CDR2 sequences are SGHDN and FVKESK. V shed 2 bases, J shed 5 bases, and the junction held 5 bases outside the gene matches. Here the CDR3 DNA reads TGTGCCAGCAGCCAATCTGGACTAGCGGGAGTGGAGACCCAGTACTTC. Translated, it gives CASSQSGLAGVETQYF.

CDR3 nucleotides: TGTGCCAGCTCACCGGACACCTCGGGTGGCTACACCTTC. It translates to CASSPDTSGGYTF. The chain is built from TRBV18 and TRBJ1-2, with D tentatively TRBD1 (5 bases). CDR1 is KGHSH and CDR2 is LQKENI in the germline V gene. The CDR3 contains 13 residues. V was clipped by 3 bases and J by 7 bases, with 12 bases between them.

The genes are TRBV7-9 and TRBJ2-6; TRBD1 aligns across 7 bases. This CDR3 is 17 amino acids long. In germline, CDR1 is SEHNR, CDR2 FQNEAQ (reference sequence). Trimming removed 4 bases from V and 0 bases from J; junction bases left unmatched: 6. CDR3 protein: CASSWGQLTSGANVLTF. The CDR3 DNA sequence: TGTGCCAGCAGCTGGGGACAGTTGACCTCTGGGGCCAACGTCCTGACTTTC. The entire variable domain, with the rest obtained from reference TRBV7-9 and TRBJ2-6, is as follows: DTGVSQNPRHKITKRGQNVTFRCDPISEHNRLYWYRQTLGQGPEFLTYFQNEAQLEKSRLLSDRFSAERPKGSFSTLEIQRTEQGDSAMYLCASSWGQLTSGANVLTFGAGSRLTVL.

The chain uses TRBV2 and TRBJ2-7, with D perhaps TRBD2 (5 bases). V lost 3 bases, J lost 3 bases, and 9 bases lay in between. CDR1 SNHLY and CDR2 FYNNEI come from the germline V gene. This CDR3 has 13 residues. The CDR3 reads CASSESSDYEQYF. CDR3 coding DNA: TGTGCCAGCAGTGAGAGTAGCGACTACGAGCAGTACTTC.

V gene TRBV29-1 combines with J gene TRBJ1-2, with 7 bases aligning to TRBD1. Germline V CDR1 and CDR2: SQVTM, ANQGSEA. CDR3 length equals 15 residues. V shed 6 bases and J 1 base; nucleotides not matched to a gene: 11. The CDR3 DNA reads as TGCAGCGTCGATCAATACAGGGGACGTAACTATGGCTACACCTTC. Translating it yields CSVDQYRGRNYGYTF.

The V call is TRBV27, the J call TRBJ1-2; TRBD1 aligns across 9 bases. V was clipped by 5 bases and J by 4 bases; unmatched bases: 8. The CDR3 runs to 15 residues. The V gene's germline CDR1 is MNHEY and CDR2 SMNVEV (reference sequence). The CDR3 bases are TGTGCCAGCAGTACGGACAGGGGTTTGGCCTATGGCTACACCTTC. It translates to CASSTDRGLAYGYTF.

CDR3 residues: CASSQANVGETQYF. CDR3 in DNA: TGCGCCAGCAGCCAAGCCAACGTCGGAGAGACCCAGTACTTC. This chain links TRBV4-3 with TRBJ2-5; the D is unclear. CDR1 is LGHNA, CDR2 YSLEER, per germline. Trimming took off 1 base at V and 4 bases at J, with 10 bases between the two ends. The CDR3 length is 14 residues.

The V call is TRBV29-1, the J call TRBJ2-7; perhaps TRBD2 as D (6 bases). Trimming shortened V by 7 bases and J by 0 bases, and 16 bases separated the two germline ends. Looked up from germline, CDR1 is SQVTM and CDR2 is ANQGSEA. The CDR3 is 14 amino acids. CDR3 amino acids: CSAGRKGLSYEQYF. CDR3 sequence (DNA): TGCAGCGCCGGCCGTAAGGGACTCTCCTACGAGCAGTACTTC.

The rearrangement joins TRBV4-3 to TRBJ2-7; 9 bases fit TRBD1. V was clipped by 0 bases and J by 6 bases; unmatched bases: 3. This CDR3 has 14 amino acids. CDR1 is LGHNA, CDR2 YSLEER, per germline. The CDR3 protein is CASSQEGQGGEQYF. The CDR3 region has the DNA TGCGCCAGCAGCCAAGAGGGACAGGGAGGCGAGCAGTACTTC.

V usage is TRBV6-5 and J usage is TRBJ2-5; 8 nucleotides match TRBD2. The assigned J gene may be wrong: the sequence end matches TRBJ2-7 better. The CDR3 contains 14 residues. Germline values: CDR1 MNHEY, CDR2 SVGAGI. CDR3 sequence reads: CASKPGGLAYEQYF. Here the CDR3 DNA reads TGTGCCAGCAAACCGGGGGGACTAGCCTACGAGCAGTACTTC.